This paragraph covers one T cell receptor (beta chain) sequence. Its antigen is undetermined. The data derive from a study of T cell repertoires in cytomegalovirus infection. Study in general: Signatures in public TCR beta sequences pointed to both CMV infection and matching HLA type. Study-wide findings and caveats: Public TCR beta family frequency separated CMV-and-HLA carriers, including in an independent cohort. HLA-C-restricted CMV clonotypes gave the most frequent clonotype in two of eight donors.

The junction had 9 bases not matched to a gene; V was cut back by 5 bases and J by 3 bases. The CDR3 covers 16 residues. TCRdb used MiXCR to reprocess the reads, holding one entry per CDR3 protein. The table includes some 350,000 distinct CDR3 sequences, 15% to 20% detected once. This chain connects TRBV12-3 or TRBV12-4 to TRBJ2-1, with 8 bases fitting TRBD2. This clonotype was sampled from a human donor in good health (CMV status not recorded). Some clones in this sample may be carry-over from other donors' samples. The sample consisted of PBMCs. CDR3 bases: TGTGCCAGCAGTACCCCGAGCGGGGGAAACTACAATGAGCAGTTCTTC. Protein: CASSTPSGGNYNEQFF.